Listed below are T cell receptor beta chains from one sample, sequenced in a study of cytomegalovirus exposure and HLA in healthy donors. Assay: immunoSEQ multiplex PCR; the TCRdb copy retains only in-frame clones and omits some. The sample lists over 150,000 clones, around 79% seen once, with approximately 4.5% in the top ten. The sample taken for sequencing was PBMCs. Every receptor here comes from a middle-aged man in good health and CMV-seronegative. The CDR3 runs from the conserved cysteine through the conserved F or W. The D gene is left open where the match is weak. For some rows the clone size is stated as once, few or many, or as a class when expanded; others skip it.

TRBJ1-4	TRBD1	-	TRBV28	CASSKLTGYEKLFF	TGTGCCAGCAGCAAACTGACAGGGTATGAAAAACTGTTTTTT
TRBJ2-7	-	-	TRBV5-1	CASSRDLGEQYF	TGCGCCAGCAGCCGGGACTTGGGGGAGCAGTACTTC
TRBJ1-2	TRBD1	few	TRBV6-6	CASSVQGKNGGYTF	TGTGCCAGCAGTGTACAGGGGAAGAACGGTGGCTACACCTTC
TRBJ2-3	-	-	TRBV7-2	CASSRQGTDTQYF	TGTGCCAGCAGCCGACAGGGCACAGATACGCAGTATTTT
TRBJ1-1	-	-	TRBV7-2	CASSIGPDRNTEAFF	TGTGCCAGCAGCATTGGACCGGACAGGAACACTGAAGCTTTCTTT
TRBJ2-7	-	-	TRBV28	CASSPGYRGAEQYF	TGTGCCAGCAGCCCGGGTTATCGGGGGGCCGAGCAGTACTTC
TRBJ2-7	-	few	TRBV6-5	CASSPGNYEQYF	TGTGCCAGCAGTCCAGGGAACTACGAGCAGTACTTC
TRBJ1-4	-	-	TRBV4-2	CASSRGVDEKLFF	TGTGCCAGCAGCCGGGGCGTGGACGAAAAACTGTTTTTT
TRBJ2-3	-	-	TRBV6-6	CATQIWNGNTQYF	TGTGCCACCCAAATATGGAACGGGAATACGCAGTATTTT
TRBJ1-1	-	-	TRBV7-7	CAVRGVLEGAWMNTEAFF	TGTGCCGTCCGGGGGGTTTTAGAGGGCGCGTGGATGAACACTGAAGCTTTCTTT